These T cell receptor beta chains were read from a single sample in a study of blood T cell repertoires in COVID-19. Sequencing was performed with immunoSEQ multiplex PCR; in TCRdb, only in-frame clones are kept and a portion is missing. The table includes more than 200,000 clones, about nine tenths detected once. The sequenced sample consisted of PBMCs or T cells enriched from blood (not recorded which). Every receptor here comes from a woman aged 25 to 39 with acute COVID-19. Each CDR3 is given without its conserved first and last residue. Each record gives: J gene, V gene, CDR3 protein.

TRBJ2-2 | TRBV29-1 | SVVKPGRANTGELF
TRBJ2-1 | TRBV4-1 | ASSQRGSYNEQF
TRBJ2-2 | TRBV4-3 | ASSQDGNRGMNTGELF
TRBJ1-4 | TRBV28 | ASRGAGSNEKLF
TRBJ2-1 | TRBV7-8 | ASSSDSYSSYNEQF
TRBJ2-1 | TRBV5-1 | ASSLIAPDNEQF
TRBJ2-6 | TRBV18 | ASSDRAGANVLT
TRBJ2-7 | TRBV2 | ASRELPSYEQY
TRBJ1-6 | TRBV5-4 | ASSPAGGGTYNSPLH
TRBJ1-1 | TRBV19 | ASRTDREASQNTEAF
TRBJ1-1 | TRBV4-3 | ASSQDPPGGNTEAF
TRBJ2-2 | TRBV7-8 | ASSLVQGNTGELF
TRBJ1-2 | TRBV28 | ASSLIAREVGYT
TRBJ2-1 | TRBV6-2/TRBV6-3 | ASSLGEGTQRGQF
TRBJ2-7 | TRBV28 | ASRPSGGTYEQY
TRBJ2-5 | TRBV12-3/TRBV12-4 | ASSFAEETQY
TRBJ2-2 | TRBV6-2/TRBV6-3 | ASTPTGVPGELF
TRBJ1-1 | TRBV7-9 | ASSEDPDRAVWDTEAF
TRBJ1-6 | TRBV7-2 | ASSPGTGSNSPLH
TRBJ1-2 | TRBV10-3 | AISSDGNYGYT
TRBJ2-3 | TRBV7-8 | ASSLGAGGRTDTQY
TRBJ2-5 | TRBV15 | ATSSPVASATKYQETQY
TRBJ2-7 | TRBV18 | ASSPLGTSGADSYEQY
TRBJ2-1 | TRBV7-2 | AGAAGGFSEQF
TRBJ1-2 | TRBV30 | AWSVLPSGTDGYT
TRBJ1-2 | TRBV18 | ASSPNDRAGYGYT
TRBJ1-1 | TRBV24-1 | ATSDPRGVAF
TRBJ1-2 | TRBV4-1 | ASSQDRFGYGYT
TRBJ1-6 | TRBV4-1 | ASSRGGQGNSPLH
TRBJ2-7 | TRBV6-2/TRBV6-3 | ASSYSLSSTYEQY
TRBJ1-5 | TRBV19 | ASSAGVRQPQH
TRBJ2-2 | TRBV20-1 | SAKNTGELF
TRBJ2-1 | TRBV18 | ASSPPGRDEQF
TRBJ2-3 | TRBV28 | ASMGRGTDTQY
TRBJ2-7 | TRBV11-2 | ASSVGTAWNEQY
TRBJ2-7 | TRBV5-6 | ASSLGGGFTYEQY
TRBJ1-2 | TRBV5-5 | ASSLGSEEGYT
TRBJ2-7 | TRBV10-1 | ASSETTGLSEQY
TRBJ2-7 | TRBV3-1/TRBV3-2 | ASSPRTDSYEQY
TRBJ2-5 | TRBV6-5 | ASSPDLQGQETQY
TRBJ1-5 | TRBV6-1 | ASSQQGTFLQPQH
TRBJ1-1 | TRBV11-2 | ASRGGSNTEAF
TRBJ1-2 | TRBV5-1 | ASSMGTGNYGYT
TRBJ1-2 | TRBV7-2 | ASSKNGFPGGYT
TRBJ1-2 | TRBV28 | ASSPKPFLTVNYGYT
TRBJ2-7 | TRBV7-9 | ASSFYRDNSNEQY
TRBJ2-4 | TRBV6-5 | ASSHSDIQY
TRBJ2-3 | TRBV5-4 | ASSLSGSTDTQY
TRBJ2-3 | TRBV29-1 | SVIKTSGEVEGTDTQY
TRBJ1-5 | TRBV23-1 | ASSRAGGTLGPQH
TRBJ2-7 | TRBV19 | ARRSKGFSYEQY
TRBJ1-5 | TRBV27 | ASSSGFVDQPQH
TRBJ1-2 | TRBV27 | ASSPLGGANYGYT
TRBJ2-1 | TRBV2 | ASSTKTGSYNEQF